These 21 T cell receptor beta chains were sequenced from one sample in a study of shared clonotypes between healthy human individuals. Using immunoSEQ multiplex PCR, the repertoire was profiled, and TCRdb retains in-frame clones only, with some absent. The sample has around 1,100,000 clones, 60% to 85% seen once; the top ten hold 0.89%. The sample consisted of memory CD4+ T cells from PBMCs. Stated subset: CD45RA-negative fraction. These receptors were collected from a man in his late teens or twenties in good health. Some clones in this sample may be carry-over from other donors' samples.

The gene calls are TRBV4-2 and TRBJ2-1; D gene unclear. Germline assignment: CDR1 LGHNA and CDR2 YNFKEQ. Trimming removed 0 bases at V and 6 bases at J, with 9 bases between. CDR3 length: 14 residues. In DNA form, the CDR3 reads TGTGCCAGCAGCCAAGAGTGGCAGGTCAATGAGCAGTTCTTC. It specifies CASSQEWQVNEQFF.

V is TRBV7-8 and J is TRBJ2-3; 12 bases map to TRBD2. Germline CDR1 reads SGHVS; CDR2 reads FQNEAQ. V lost 3 bases, J lost 0 bases, and 4 bases stayed unmatched. The CDR3 runs 17 residues. CDR3 sequence reads: CASSLWTSGISTDTQYF. The CDR3 DNA sequence: TGTGCCAGCAGCTTGTGGACTAGCGGGATAAGCACAGATACGCAGTATTTT.

The chain combines TRBV9 with TRBJ2-5, with 7 bases fitting TRBD2. From germline, CDR1 is SGDLS and CDR2 YYNGEE. The CDR3 sequence is 14 residues long. Trimming took 2 bases from V and 5 from J; bases not matched to a gene: 6. CDR3: CASSVGGAGETQYF. Here the CDR3 DNA reads TGTGCCAGCAGCGTGGGAGGGGCAGGGGAGACCCAGTACTTC.

This clone was found many times. This chain joins TRBV19 and TRBJ1-2; 7 nucleotides agree with TRBD1. The CDR3 is made up of 15 amino acids. Germline V gene data show CDR1 as LNHDA and CDR2 as SQIVND (reference sequence). V was clipped by 7 bases and J by 4 bases; unmatched bases: 12. CDR3 in amino acids: CASTRGDSRSYGYTF. The CDR3, as DNA: TGTGCCAGTACGCGAGGGGACAGTCGGAGCTATGGCTACACCTTC. The variable domain in full, completed from reference TRBV19 and TRBJ1-2, reads DGGITQSPKYLFRKEGQNVTLSCEQNLNHDAMYWYRQDPGQGLRLIYYSQIVNDFQKGDIAEGYSVSREKKESFPLTVTSAQKNPTAFYLCASTRGDSRSYGYTFGSGTRLTVV.

The chain has TRBV5-4 and TRBJ1-4, with D perhaps TRBD1 (5 bases). Germline V gives CDR1 SGHNT, CDR2 YYREEE (reference sequence). The CDR3 is 15 amino acids. V lost 4 bases, J lost 1 base, and 11 bases lay in between. Written as DNA, the CDR3 is TGTGCCAGCAGCCGGCAGGGCAAAACTAATGAAAAACTGTTTTTT. Its translation: CASSRQGKTNEKLFF.

This clone was observed at least ten times. The chain recombines TRBV2 with TRBJ2-7; perhaps TRBD2 as D (5 bases). This CDR3 region has 16 residues. V shed 4 bases and J shed 0 bases, with 16 bases lying between them. From germline, CDR1 is SNHLY and CDR2 FYNNEI. CDR3 region: CASSALSGSLSYEQYF. CDR3 DNA sequence: TGTGCCAGCAGTGCCCTATCGGGGTCCCTCTCCTACGAGCAGTACTTC.

The rearrangement links TRBV5-1 to TRBJ2-5, with D perhaps matching TRBD1 or TRBD2 (6 bases each). The CDR3 runs 14 residues. Trimming took 7 bases from V and 4 from J, leaving 17 bases between them. From germline, CDR1 is SGHRS and CDR2 YFSETQ. CDR3 in amino acids: CASEEGRGGETQYF. The CDR3 DNA reads TGCGCCAGCGAGGAGGGCAGGGGAGGAGAGACCCAGTACTTC.

V and J are TRBV6-1 and TRBJ2-7; 8 nucleotides match TRBD1. V gave up 3 bases and J gave up 7 bases; unmatched junction bases: 17. From germline, CDR1 is MNHNS and CDR2 SASEGT. This CDR3 spans 17 amino acids. The CDR3 DNA follows: TGTGCCAGCAGTGATGGGTTTGGGGGGACAGGTGCTGGGGAGCAGTACTTC. Translating it yields CASSDGFGGTGAGEQYF.

The CDR3 nucleotides read TGTGCCAGCAGCGTAGATAGCGGAGCGGGGACAGGGTTTGCTGAAGCTTTCTTT. As protein: CASSVDSGAGTGFAEAFF. This chain uses TRBV9 with TRBJ1-1; the match to TRBD1 covers 9 bases. The CDR3 runs 18 residues. Germline V gene sequence: CDR1 SGDLS, CDR2 YYNGEE. The trim removed 0 bases at V and 6 bases at J, leaving 15 bases unmatched. The whole variable domain, filled in from reference TRBV9 and TRBJ1-1, reads DSGVTQTPKHLITATGQRVTLRCSPRSGDLSVYWYQQSLDQGLQFLIQYYNGEERAKGNILERFSAQQFPDLHSELNLSSLELGDSALYFCASSVDSGAGTGFAEAFFGQGTRLTVV.

This clone has at least ten counts. The chain's CDR3 is CAIRPSVRAATDTQYF. The CDR3 bases are TGTGCCATCAGACCCTCGGTAAGGGCGGCTACAGATACGCAGTATTTT. The chain recombines TRBV10-3 with TRBJ2-3, with D unclear. Trimming pared 6 bases from V and 3 bases from J, leaving 19 bases between. CDR1 and CDR2 from the germline V gene are ENHRY and SYGVKD. The length of the CDR3 is 16 residues.

The V and J genes are TRBV19 and TRBJ2-7; D unclear. The CDR3 totals 13 residues. Germline V gene sequence: CDR1 LNHDA, CDR2 SQIVND (reference sequence). V was pared by 5 bases and J by 2 bases, with 10 bases between. CDR3 protein: CASSRPQAYEQYF. Here the CDR3 DNA reads TGTGCCAGTAGTCGGCCGCAAGCCTACGAGCAGTACTTC.

This clone was recorded once. This chain links TRBV18 with TRBJ1-2, with 9 positions matching TRBD1. Trimming took 2 bases from V and 4 from J; bases not matched to a gene: 5. The germline V gene encodes CDR1 KGHSH and CDR2 LQKENI. The CDR3 sequence is 15 residues long. The CDR3 DNA reads TGTGCCAGCTCACCAGGGACAGGGCTGGGCTATGGCTACACCTTC. Translated, it gives CASSPGTGLGYGYTF.

The chain couples TRBV7-3 to TRBJ2-1; 10 nucleotides line up with TRBD2. Germline V gives CDR1 SGHTA, CDR2 FQGTGA. This CDR3 contains 15 residues. With 4 bases clipped from V and 6 bases from J, the junction kept 6 bases outside the gene matches. For the CDR3, the DNA is TGTGCCAGCAGCTCGGAAAGCGGGAGGGGCAATGAGCAGTTCTTC. Translation: CASSSESGRGNEQFF.

This sequence joins TRBV7-8 and TRBJ2-3, with D possibly being TRBD1 or TRBD2 (6 bases each). The CDR3 runs to 13 residues. Trimming took 7 bases from V and 14 from J, leaving 22 bases between them. Per the germline V gene, CDR1 is SGHVS and CDR2 is FQNEAQ. The CDR3 DNA follows: TGTGCCAGCAACCTAGGGTGGGGGGCCCCGGTGTATTTT. Protein: CASNLGWGAPVYF.

The CDR3 DNA sequence: TGCGCCAGCAGCCACGGACAGGGGGGGGCTGAAAAACTGTTTTTT. Translated, it gives CASSHGQGGAEKLFF. V usage is TRBV4-3 and J usage is TRBJ1-4; TRBD1 matches 10 bases. Unmatched junction bases numbered 5, after V lost 3 bases and J lost 7 bases. CDR1 and CDR2 from the germline V gene are LGHNA and YSLEER. This CDR3 spans 15 amino acids.

V is TRBV29-1 and J is TRBJ2-6, with D unresolved. The CDR3 runs to 13 residues. Between the trimmed V and J ends, which lost 7 bases and 4 bases, there was a span of 11 bases. Germline V CDR1 and CDR2: SQVTM, ANQGSEA. The CDR3 nucleotides read TGCAGCGCCGCCGGGTGGGGGGCCAACGTCCTGACTTTC. It specifies CSAAGWGANVLTF.

The chain recombines TRBV7-2 with TRBJ2-5; D is unresolved. V lost 2 bases, J lost 4 bases, and 11 bases lay in between. Germline CDR1 SGHTA, CDR2 FQGNSA. CDR3 length: 14 amino acids. Written as DNA, the CDR3 is TGTGCCAGCAGCTTAACCCAGATGACAGAGACCCAGTACTTC. This translates into CASSLTQMTETQYF.

This clone was recorded only once. A much larger clone lies one base from this, so it may be a read error. V gene TRBV7-6 combines with J gene TRBJ2-7; TRBD2 matches at 10 bases. V lost 1 base and J lost 1; bases outside the gene matches: 1. Germline values: CDR1 SGHVS, CDR2 FNYEAQ. This CDR3 contains 15 residues. The CDR3 DNA sequence: TGTGCCAGCAGCTTAGGACTAGCGGGTTCCTACGAGCAGTACTTC. This encodes CASSLGLAGSYEQYF. Supplemented by reference TRBV7-6 and TRBJ2-7, the full variable domain reads GAGVSQSPRYKVTKRGQDVALRCDPISGHVSLYWYRQALGQGPEFLTYFNYEAQQDKSGLPNDRFSAERPEGSISTLTIQRTEQRDSAMYRCASSLGLAGSYEQYFGPGTRLTVT.

This clone was found once. The rearrangement uses TRBV11-1 and TRBJ2-5; possibly TRBD2 for D (5 bases). CDR1 is SGHAT and CDR2 is FQDESV in the germline V gene (reference sequence). The CDR3 consists of 13 residues. V was pared by 5 bases and J by 7 bases, with 14 bases between. The CDR3 reads CASSVDIGGTQYF. CDR3 sequence (DNA): TGTGCCAGCAGCGTTGACATCGGAGGGACCCAGTACTTC.

This clone was picked up a small number of times. The chain employs TRBV14 and TRBJ2-5; 10 bases line up with TRBD2. V dropped 1 base and J dropped 6; count of bases not matched to a gene: 8. Germline V gene lookup returns CDR1 SGHDN and CDR2 FVKESK. The CDR3 length is 16 residues. Here the CDR3 reads CASSQGGSGRSKTQYF. As DNA, the CDR3 is TGTGCCAGCAGCCAAGGGGGTAGCGGGAGGTCGAAGACCCAGTACTTC. The variable domain in full, completed from reference TRBV14 and TRBJ2-5, reads EAGVTQFPSHSVIEKGQTVTLRCDPISGHDNLYWYRRVMGKEIKFLLHFVKESKQDESGMPNNRFLAERTGGTYSTLKVQPAELEDSGVYFCASSQGGSGRSKTQYFGPGTRLLVL.

With respect to this clone: Additional DNA sequences in this sample encode the identical CDR3. This chain connects TRBV9 to TRBJ1-3, with 9 nucleotides matching TRBD1. The CDR3 consists of 15 residues. With 0 bases clipped from V and 4 bases from J, the junction kept 2 bases outside the gene matches. Germline V lookup: CDR1 SGDLS, CDR2 YYNGEE. The CDR3 DNA is TGTGCCAGCAGCGTAGGTGGACAGGGGGGAAACACCATATATTTT. Protein: CASSVGGQGGNTIYF.